These 10 T cell receptor beta chains came from one sample sequenced in a study of T cells in Graves' hyperthyroidism and ophthalmopathy. The CDR3 regions of TCR beta were amplified from RNA transcripts. The study used the HTBI primer set for a first-round RT-PCR of the TCR CDR3. TCRdb re-analysed the multiplex PCR reads in MiXCR, keeping a single row per CDR3 protein. Of 250,000 to 300,000 distinct CDR3 sequences in the sample, 14% to 15% were seen once. Sequencing was performed on blood. The receptors were gathered from a woman aged 40 to 50 with Graves' hyperthyroidism that later progressed to Graves' ophthalmopathy.

Notes on this clonotype: This clone may be a read error of a much larger clone one base away. The rearrangement uses TRBV20-1 and TRBJ2-1; TRBD2 matches at 7 bases. Germline lookup yields CDR1 DFQATT and CDR2 SNEGSKA (reference sequence). The CDR3 contains 15 residues. The CDR3 sequence is CSAKGFPRGVNEKFF. As DNA, the CDR3 is TGCAGTGCCAAAGGCTTTCCCCGGGGGGTCAATGAGAAGTTCTTC.

J is TRBJ2-5 and V is TRBV4-1; D unclear. The germline V and J ends were trimmed by 0 bases and 5 bases, with 10 bases remaining between them. The germline CDR1 and CDR2 sequences are MGHRA and YSYEKL. The CDR3 totals 14 residues. The CDR3 here is CASSQDWATETQYF. In nucleotides, the CDR3 is TGCGCCAGCAGCCAAGACTGGGCTACCGAGACCCAGTACTTC.

This clonotype was recorded at least ten times. The chain recombines TRBV29-1 with TRBJ2-1, with 10 bases identical to TRBD2. V was clipped by 6 bases and J by 8 bases; unmatched bases: 10. The germline V gene has CDR1 SQVTM and CDR2 ANQGSEA. The CDR3 is 14 residues long. CDR3 sequence reads: CSVSASGSSYEQFF. As DNA, the CDR3 is TGCAGCGTATCCGCTAGCGGGAGTAGCTATGAGCAGTTCTTC.

A few counts support this clonotype. One end of the junction is discordant with germline, which a read error may explain. This chain uses TRBV6-1 with TRBJ2-3, with D hard to call. CDR1 and CDR2 from the germline V gene are MNHNS and SASEGT. This CDR3 is built from 15 residues. CDR3 bases: TGTACCAGCAGACGTTCCCTCGCTGGGGCAGATACGCAGTATTTT. Translation: CTSRRSLAGADTQYF.

This clonotype was seen ten or more times. The CDR3 spells CASSSRGNYGYTF. DNA for the CDR3: TGCGCCAGCAGCTCCAGGGGAAACTATGGCTACACCTTC. This chain uses TRBV5-1 with TRBJ1-2; D is possibly TRBD1 (6 bases). V was cut by 3 bases and J by 2 bases, with 8 bases left in between. The V gene's germline CDR1 is SGHRS and CDR2 YFSETQ. This CDR3 contains 13 residues.

This clonotype was seen ten or more times. The genes are TRBV4-1 and TRBJ2-7, with TRBD2 matching over 12 bases. CDR3 size: 16 residues. The trim removed 1 base at V and 4 bases at J, leaving 5 bases unmatched. In germline, CDR1 is MGHRA, CDR2 YSYEKL. As DNA, the CDR3 is TGCGCCAGCAGCCAAGGAGAGACTAGCGGGAGTTACGAGCAGTACTTC. As protein: CASSQGETSGSYEQYF.

As regards this clonotype: This may be a read error, as it is one base from a much larger clone. The V gene is TRBV7-9, the J gene TRBJ2-3; tentative D call: TRBD2 (5 bases). Per the germline V gene, CDR1 is SEHNR and CDR2 is FQNEAQ (reference sequence). This CDR3 is 15 amino acids long. Here the CDR3 DNA reads TGTTCCAGCAGCTTAGCGTGGCGGGTGGCGGATACGCAGTATTTT. Translated, it gives CSSSLAWRVADTQYF. Full variable domain (remainder filled in from reference TRBV7-9 and TRBJ2-3): DTGVSQNPRHKITKRGQNVTFRCDPISEHNRLYWYRQTLGQGPEFLTYFQNEAQLEKSRLLSDRFSAERPKGSFSTLEIQRTEQGDSAMYLCSSSLAWRVADTQYFGPGTRLTVL.

This clonotype was recorded at least ten times. The V call is TRBV29-1, the J call TRBJ2-1; 8 bases align to TRBD2. CDR1 is SQVTM, CDR2 ANQGSEA, per germline. This CDR3 is built from 17 residues. V lost 4 bases, J lost 0 bases, and 11 bases stayed unmatched. CDR3 DNA sequence: TGCAGCGTTGTAAGACGGGAGGGCCCATTCTCCTACAATGAGCAGTTCTTC. Translation: CSVVRREGPFSYNEQFF.

The genes are TRBV2 and TRBJ1-3; no reliable D call. Germline-derived CDR1 and CDR2 are SNHLY and FYNNEI. The CDR3 totals 16 residues. Trimming shortened V by 4 bases and J by 0 bases, and 13 bases separated the two germline ends. The CDR3 loop is CASSGWAGSSGNTIYF. For the CDR3, the DNA is TGTGCCAGCAGTGGTTGGGCAGGATCCTCTGGAAACACCATATATTTT.

CDR3 loop: CASSYGPVYQPQHF. The DNA for the CDR3 is TGTGCCAGCAGTTACGGGCCAGTGTATCAGCCCCAGCATTTT. The chain recombines TRBV11-3 with TRBJ1-5; no clear D gene. Between the trimmed V and J ends, which lost 6 bases and 5 bases, there was a span of 14 bases. This CDR3 contains 14 residues. Germline V gives CDR1 SGHNT, CDR2 YENEEA. The full variable domain, with the rest looked up from reference TRBV11-3 and TRBJ1-5, is EAGVVQSPRYKIIEKKQPVAFWCNPISGHNTLYWYLQNLGQGPELLIRYENEEAVDDSQLPKDRFSAERLKGVDSTLKIQPAELGDSAVYLCASSYGPVYQPQHFGDGTRLSIL.